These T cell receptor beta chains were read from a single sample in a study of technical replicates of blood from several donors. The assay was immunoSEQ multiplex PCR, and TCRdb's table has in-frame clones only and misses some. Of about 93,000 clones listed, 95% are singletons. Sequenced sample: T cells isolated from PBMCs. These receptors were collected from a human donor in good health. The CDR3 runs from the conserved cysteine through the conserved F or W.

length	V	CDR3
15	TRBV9	CASSVVGGSYNEQFF
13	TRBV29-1	CSVRRQGTYEQYF
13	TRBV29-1	CSVAGTNNYEQYF
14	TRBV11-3	CASRTSGNVTEQYF
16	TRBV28	CASTSSSTSGRGEQYF
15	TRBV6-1	CASSLPQGAHTEAFF
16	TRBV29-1	CSVDGLLQGTNYGYTF
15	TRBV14	CASSPLGQLRTEAFF
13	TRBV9	CASSVDDSYGYTF
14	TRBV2	CASSPGGGINEQFF
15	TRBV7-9	CASSPPGLSSYGYTF
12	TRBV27	CASSMGGDTQYF
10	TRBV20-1	CSAPHIEAFF
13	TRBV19	CASSIDGRLEQYF
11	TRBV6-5	CASIRGTEAFF
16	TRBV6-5	CASSYIGGLAGETQYF
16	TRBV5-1	CASSGSSGGASHEQFF
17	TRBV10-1	CASKEPGTRFSGNTIYF
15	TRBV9	CASSPRDRGIEELFF
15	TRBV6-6	CASSPGTGASDTQYF
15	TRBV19	CASSPWTGQLNEQFF
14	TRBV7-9	CASSRSATNEKLFF
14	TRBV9	CASSVGPGSTEAFF
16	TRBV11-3	CASSFEVGTSGGEQYF
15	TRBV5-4	CASSLDLAGIYEQYF
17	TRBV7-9	CASSSWTGQLSGNTIYF
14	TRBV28	CASSLAGGHHTQYF
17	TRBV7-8	CASSLEAPGFSYNEQFF
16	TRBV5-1	CASSLVGGSPGDGYTF
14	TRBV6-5	CASKGQGISYEQYF
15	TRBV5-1	CASSLAFGTADTQYF
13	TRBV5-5	CASSLGTAPEAFF
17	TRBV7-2	CASRLVSGLSYTDTQYF
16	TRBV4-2	CASSQDGTGGYNEQFF
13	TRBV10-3	CASSEGGVTEAFF
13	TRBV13	CASARSGLHEQYF
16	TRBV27	CASSFGGRVGYNEQFF
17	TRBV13	CASSLTGWNSQSYEQYF
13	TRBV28	CASRGQGDEKLFF
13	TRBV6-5	CASRQGNGNTIYF
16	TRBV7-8	CASSPMRPSGGTEAFF
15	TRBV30	CAWSAPETGLDGYTF
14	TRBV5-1	CASSEGQGSSEQYF
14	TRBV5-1	CASTGGDSYNEQFF
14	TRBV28	CASSLIGMRETQYF
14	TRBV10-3	CAISEPDSAYEQYF
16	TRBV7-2	CASSWEGWRGNQPQHF
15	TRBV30	CAWSVLGGAQETQYF
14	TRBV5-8	CASTQTAAKNIQYF
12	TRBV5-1	CARLTVANEQFF
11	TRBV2	CATGDGGQQFF
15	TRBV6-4	CASSAGLATNEKLFF
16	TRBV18	CASSPPGLEVPYEQYF
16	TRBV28	CASSVGRDLLSYEQYF
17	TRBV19	CASSLSGRAPAKNIQYF
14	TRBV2	CASSGTGRNQPQHF
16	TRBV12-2	CASRLVGLAVYNEQFF
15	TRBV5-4	CASSFQTARSSPLHF
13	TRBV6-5	CASSTTGVGEAFF
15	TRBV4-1	CASSQSPGGSYEQYF